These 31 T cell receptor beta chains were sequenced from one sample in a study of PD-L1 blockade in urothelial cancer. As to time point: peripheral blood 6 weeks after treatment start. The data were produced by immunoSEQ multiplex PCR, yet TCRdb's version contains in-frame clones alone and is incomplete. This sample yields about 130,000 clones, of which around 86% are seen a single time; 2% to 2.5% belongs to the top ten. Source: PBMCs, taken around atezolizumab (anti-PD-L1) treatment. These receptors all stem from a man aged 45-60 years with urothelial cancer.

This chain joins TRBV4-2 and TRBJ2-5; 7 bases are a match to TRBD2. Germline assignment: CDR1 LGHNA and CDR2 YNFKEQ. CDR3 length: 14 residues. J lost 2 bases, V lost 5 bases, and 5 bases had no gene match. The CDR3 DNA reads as TGTGCCAGCAGCGCGAGACTAGCTCAAGAGACCCAGTACTTC. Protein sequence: CASSARLAQETQYF.

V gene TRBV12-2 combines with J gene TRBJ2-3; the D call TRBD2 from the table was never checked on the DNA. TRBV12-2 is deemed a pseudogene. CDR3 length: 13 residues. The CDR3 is CASPTSGRPLQYF. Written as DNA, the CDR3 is TGTGCAAGTCCGACTAGCGGGAGGCCTCTACAGTATTTT.

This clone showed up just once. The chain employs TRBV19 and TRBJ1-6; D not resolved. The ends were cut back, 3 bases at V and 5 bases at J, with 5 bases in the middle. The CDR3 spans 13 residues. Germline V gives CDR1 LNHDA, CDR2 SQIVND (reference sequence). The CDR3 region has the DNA TGTGCCAGTAGTATCGAGGATAATTCACCCCTCCACTTT. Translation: CASSIEDNSPLHF.

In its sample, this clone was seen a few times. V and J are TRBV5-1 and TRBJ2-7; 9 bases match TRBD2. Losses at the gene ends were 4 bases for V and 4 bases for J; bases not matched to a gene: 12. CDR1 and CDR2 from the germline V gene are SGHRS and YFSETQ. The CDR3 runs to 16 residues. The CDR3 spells CASSRGGAGGYYEQYF. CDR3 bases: TGCGCCAGCAGCCGCGGGGGAGCGGGGGGCTATTACGAGCAGTACTTC.

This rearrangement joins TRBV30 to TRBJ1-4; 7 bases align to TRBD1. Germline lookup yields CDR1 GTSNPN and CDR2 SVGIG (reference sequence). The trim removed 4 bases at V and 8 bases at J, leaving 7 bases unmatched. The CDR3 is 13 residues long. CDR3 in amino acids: CAWNRGHDEKLFF. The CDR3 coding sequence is TGTGCCTGGAACAGGGGCCACGACGAAAAACTGTTTTTT.

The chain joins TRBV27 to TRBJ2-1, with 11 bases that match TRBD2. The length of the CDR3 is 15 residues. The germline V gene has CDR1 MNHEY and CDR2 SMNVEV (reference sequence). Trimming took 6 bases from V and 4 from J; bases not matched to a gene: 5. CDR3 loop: CASRSLAGGYNEQFF. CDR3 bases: TGTGCCAGCAGAAGCTTAGCGGGAGGGTACAATGAGCAGTTCTTC.

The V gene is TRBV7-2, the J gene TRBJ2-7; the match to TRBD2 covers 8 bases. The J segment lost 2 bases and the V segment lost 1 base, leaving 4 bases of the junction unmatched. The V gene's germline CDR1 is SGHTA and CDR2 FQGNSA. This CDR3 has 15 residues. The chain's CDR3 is CASSLETSAPYEQYF. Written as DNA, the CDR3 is TGTGCCAGCAGCTTAGAGACTAGCGCCCCCTACGAGCAGTACTTC.

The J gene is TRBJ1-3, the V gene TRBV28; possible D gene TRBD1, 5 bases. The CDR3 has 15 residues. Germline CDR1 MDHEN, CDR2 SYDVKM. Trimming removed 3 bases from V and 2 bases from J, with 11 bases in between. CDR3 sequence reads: CASSFRQGTGNTIYF. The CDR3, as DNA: TGTGCCAGCAGTTTTAGGCAGGGAACTGGAAACACCATATATTTT.

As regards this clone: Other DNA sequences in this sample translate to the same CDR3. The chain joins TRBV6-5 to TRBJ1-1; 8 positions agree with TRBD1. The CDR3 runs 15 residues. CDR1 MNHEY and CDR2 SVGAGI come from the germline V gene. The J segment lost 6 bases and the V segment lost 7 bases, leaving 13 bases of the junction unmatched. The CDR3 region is CASTPGTGEGAEAFF. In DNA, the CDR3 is TGTGCCAGCACCCCCGGGACAGGTGAAGGCGCTGAAGCTTTCTTT.

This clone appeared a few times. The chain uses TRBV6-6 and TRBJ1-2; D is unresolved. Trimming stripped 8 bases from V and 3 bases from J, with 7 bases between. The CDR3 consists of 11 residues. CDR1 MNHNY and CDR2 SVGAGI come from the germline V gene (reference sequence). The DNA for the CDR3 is TGTGCCAGCCTCCGGGACTATGGCTACACCTTC. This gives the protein CASLRDYGYTF.

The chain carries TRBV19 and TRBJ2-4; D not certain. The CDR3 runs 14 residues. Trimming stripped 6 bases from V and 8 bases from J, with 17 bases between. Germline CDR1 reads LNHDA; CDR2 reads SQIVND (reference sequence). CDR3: CASRESGRQDIQYF. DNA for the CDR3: TGTGCCAGTAGGGAATCCGGCCGGCAGGACATTCAGTACTTC.

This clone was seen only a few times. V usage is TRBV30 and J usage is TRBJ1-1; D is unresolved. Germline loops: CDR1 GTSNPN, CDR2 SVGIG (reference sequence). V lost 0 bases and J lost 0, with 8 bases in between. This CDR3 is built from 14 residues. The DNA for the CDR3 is TGTGCCTGGAGTGTAGGAGGGATGAACACTGAAGCTTTCTTT. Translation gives CAWSVGGMNTEAFF.

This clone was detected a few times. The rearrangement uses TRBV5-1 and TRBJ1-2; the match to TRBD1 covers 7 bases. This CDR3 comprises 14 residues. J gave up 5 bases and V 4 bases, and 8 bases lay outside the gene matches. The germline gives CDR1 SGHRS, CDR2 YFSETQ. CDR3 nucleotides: TGCGCCAGCAGCGAAGTTGACAGGGCTTATGGCTACACCTTC. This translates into CASSEVDRAYGYTF.

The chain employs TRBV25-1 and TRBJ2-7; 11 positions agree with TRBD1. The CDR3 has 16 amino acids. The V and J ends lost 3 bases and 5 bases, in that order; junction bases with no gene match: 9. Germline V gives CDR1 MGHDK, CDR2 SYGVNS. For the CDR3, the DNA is TGTGCCAGCAGTGACTCCCTCGGACAGGGGGCAGACGAGCAGTACTTC. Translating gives CASSDSLGQGADEQYF.

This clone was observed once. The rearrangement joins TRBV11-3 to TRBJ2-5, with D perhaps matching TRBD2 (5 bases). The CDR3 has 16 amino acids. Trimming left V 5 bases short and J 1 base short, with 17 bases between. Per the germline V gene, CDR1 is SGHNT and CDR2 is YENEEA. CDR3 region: CASSPGAGGPQETQYF. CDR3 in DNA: TGTGCCAGCAGCCCCGGTGCAGGCGGGCCCCAAGAGACCCAGTACTTC.

CDR3 DNA sequence: TGTGCCACCAGCAGAGATTTGAGAGGGAGGGGCTACAATGAGCAGTTCTTC. It codes for CATSRDLRGRGYNEQFF. The J gene is TRBJ2-1, the V gene TRBV15; 7 positions match TRBD2. This CDR3 is 17 amino acids long. The J segment lost 3 bases and the V segment lost 0 bases, leaving 8 bases of the junction unmatched. CDR1 is LNHNV, CDR2 YYDKDF, per germline (reference sequence).

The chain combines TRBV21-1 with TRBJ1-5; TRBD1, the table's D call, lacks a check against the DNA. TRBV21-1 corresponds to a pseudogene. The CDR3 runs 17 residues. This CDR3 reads CASSKGCKGDSNQPQHF. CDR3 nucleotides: TGTGCCAGCAGCAAAGGTTGTAAAGGGGATAGCAATCAGCCCCAGCATTTT.

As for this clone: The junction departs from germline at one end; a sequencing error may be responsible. CDR3 sequence: CASRLSSPGPHAEAFF. In DNA form, the CDR3 reads TGTGCCAGCAGGTTATCGTCCCCAGGCCCCCACGCTGAAGCTTTCTTT. J is TRBJ1-1 and V is TRBV28; D is unresolved. Germline V gives CDR1 MDHEN, CDR2 SYDVKM. The CDR3 loop spans 16 amino acids.

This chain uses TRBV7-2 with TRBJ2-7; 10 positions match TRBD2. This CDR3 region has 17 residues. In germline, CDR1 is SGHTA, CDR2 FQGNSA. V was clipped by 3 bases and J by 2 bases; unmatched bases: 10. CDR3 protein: CASSLGATSGATYEQYF. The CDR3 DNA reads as TGTGCCAGCAGCTTGGGTGCTACTAGCGGGGCGACCTACGAGCAGTACTTC.

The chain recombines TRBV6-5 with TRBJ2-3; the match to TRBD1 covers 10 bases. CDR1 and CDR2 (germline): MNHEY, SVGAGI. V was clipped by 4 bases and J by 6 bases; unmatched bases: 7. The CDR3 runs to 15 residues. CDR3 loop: CASSFDRGRGDTQYF. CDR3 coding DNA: TGTGCCAGCAGTTTTGACAGGGGGCGGGGGGATACGCAGTATTTT.

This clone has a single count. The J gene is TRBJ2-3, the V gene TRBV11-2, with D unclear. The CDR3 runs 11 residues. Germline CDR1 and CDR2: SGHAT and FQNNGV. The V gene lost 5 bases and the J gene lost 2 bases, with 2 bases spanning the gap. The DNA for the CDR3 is TGTGCCAGCAGCCTCACAGATACGCAGTATTTT. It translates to CASSLTDTQYF.

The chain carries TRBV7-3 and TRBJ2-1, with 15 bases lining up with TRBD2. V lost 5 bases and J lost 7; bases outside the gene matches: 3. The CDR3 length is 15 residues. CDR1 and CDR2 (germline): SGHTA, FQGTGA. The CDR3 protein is CASSPGTSGGNEQFF. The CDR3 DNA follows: TGTGCCAGCAGCCCAGGGACTAGCGGGGGGAATGAGCAGTTCTTC.

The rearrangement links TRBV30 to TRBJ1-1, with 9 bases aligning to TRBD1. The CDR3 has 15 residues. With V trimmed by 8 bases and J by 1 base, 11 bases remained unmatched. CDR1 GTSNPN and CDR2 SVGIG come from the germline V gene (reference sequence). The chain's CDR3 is CAGRLTGGANTEAFF. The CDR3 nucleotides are TGTGCCGGACGTCTGACAGGGGGGGCGAACACTGAAGCTTTCTTT.

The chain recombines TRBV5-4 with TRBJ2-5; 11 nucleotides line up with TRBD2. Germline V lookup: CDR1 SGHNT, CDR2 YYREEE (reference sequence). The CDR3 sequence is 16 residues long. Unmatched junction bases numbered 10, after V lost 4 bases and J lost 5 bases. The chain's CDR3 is CASSPPGLAETETQYF. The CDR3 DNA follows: TGTGCCAGCAGCCCACCGGGACTAGCGGAAACGGAGACCCAGTACTTC.

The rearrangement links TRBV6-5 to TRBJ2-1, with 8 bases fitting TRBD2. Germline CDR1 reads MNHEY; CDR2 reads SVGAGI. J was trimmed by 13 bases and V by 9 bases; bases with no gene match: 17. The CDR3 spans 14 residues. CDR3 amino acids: CASSLGAGGNPQFF. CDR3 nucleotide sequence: TGTGCCAGTAGCCTTGGGGCGGGAGGAAACCCACAGTTCTTC.

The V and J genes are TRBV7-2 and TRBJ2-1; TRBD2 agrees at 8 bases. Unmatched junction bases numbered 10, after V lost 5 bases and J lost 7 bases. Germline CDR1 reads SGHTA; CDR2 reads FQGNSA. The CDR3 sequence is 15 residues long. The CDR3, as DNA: TGTGCCAGCAGCATCAGCGGGAGTAGTCGGAATGAGCAGTTCTTC. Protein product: CASSISGSSRNEQFF.

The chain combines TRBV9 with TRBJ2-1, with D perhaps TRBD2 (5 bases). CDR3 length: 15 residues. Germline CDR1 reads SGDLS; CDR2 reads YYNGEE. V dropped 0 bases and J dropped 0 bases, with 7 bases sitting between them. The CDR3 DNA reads TGTGCCAGCAGCGTAGTAGGGAGCTCCTACAATGAGCAGTTCTTC. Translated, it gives CASSVVGSSYNEQFF.

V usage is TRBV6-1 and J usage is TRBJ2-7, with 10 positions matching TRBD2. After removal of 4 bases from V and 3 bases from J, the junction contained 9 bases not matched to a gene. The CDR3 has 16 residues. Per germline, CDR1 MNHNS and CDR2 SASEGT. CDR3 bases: TGTGCCAGCAGTGTTACCAGCGGGAGGGCCTTCTACGAGCAGTACTTC. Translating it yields CASSVTSGRAFYEQYF.

The CDR3 protein is CATSRDIQSGYTF. CDR3 coding DNA: TGTGCCACCAGCAGAGATATTCAAAGCGGCTACACCTTC. The chain has TRBV15 and TRBJ1-2; D not certain. The germline CDR1 and CDR2 sequences are LNHNV and YYDKDF (reference sequence). CDR3 length: 13 amino acids. The V and J ends lost 0 bases and 8 bases respectively, with 10 bases between them.

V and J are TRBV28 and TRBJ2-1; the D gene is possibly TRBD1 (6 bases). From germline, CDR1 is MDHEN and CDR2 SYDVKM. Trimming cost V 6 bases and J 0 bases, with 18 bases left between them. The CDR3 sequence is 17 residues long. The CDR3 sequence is CASRIGGLPSSYNEQFF. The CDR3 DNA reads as TGTGCCAGCAGAATAGGGGGTTTACCTAGCTCCTACAATGAGCAGTTCTTC.

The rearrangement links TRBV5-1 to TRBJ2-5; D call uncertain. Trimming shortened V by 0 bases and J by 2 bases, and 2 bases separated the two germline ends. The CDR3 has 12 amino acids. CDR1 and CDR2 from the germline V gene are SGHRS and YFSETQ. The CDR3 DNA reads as TGCGCCAGCAGCTTGGCGCAAGAGACCCAGTACTTC. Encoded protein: CASSLAQETQYF.